This passage covers 10 T cell receptor beta chains from one sample sequenced in a study of blood T cells in healthy people across ages. Together with a sample-barcoded 5' primer, a J-beta primer mix was included in a second PCR lasting about 6 to 11 cycles. TCRdb re-analysed the 5' RACE reads in MiXCR, keeping a single row per CDR3 protein. The sample contains 650,000 to 1,000,000 distinct CDR3 sequences, about 36% of which appear only once. Sequenced input: blood. The receptors come from a man aged 18 to 29 in good health.

As concerns this clonotype: A much larger clone lies a single base off, so this may be a read error. The genes are TRBV5-5 and TRBJ2-1; D gene unclear. The J call may be in error: the DNA end matches TRBJ2-7 better. Looked up from germline, CDR1 is SGHKS and CDR2 is YYEKEE (reference sequence). There are 15 residues in the CDR3. CDR3 coding DNA: TGTGCCAGCAGCCCACGGGCAGTAACCTACAATGAGCAGTACTTC. Translated: CASSPRAVTYNEQYF.

The chain links TRBV7-9 to TRBJ2-2, with D perhaps TRBD2 (6 bases). The CDR3 consists of 16 residues. V was pared by 0 bases and J by 7 bases, with 15 bases between. The germline V gene encodes CDR1 SEHNR and CDR2 FQNEAQ (reference sequence). CDR3 in DNA: TGTGCCAGCAGCTTAGCGCCAAGGACCGGGGGCGGGGAGCTGTTTTTT. The encoded protein is CASSLAPRTGGGELFF.

This clonotype was picked up a small number of times. This chain joins TRBV5-1 and TRBJ2-1; 7 nucleotides align to TRBD1. The DNA end is more similar to TRBJ2-7, so the J call may be wrong. Per the germline V gene, CDR1 is SGHRS and CDR2 is YFSETQ. The CDR3 consists of 13 residues. The CDR3 region is CASSRGTDNEQYF. The CDR3, as DNA: TGCGCCAGCAGCCGAGGGACAGACAATGAGCAGTACTTC.

This chain joins TRBV2 and TRBJ1-2; 10 bases are a match to TRBD1. In germline, CDR1 is SNHLY, CDR2 FYNNEI. The CDR3 loop spans 14 amino acids. Losses at the gene ends were 10 bases for V and 4 bases for J; bases not matched to a gene: 9. The CDR3 DNA reads as TGTGCCACCAGGGGGACAGGGGAGAGCTATGGCTACACCTTC. This codes for CATRGTGESYGYTF.

Many counts were recorded for this clonotype. The rearrangement uses TRBV12-3 or TRBV12-4 and TRBJ2-3; a possible D gene is TRBD1 (6 bases). The V gene lost 4 bases and the J gene lost 2 bases, with 10 bases spanning the gap. The length of the CDR3 is 14 residues. CDR3 nucleotide sequence: TGTGCCAGCAGTTCTACAGGGAACACAGATACGCAGTATTTT. Translated, it gives CASSSTGNTDTQYF.

This clonotype was counted between two and nine times. The chain employs TRBV7-3 and TRBJ1-2, with D perhaps matching TRBD1 (5 bases). CDR1 is SGHTA, CDR2 FQGTGA, per germline. This CDR3 contains 18 residues. V lost 0 bases and J lost 0, with 17 bases in between. The CDR3 DNA is TGTGCCAGCAGCTTAACGGGGGACCCTACCGATTCTAACTATGGCTACACCTTC. Translation: CASSLTGDPTDSNYGYTF.

V usage is TRBV19 and J usage is TRBJ1-1; no firm D call. CDR1 and CDR2 from the germline V gene are LNHDA and SQIVND (reference sequence). Trimming shortened V by 6 bases and J by 10 bases, and 15 bases separated the two germline ends. The CDR3 contains 12 residues. CDR3 loop: CASSPRSVGAFF. DNA of the CDR3: TGTGCCAGTAGCCCCCGATCGGTGGGAGCTTTCTTT.

The sample holds a few counts of this clonotype. J is TRBJ2-1 and V is TRBV6-5; no clear D gene. The V end was cut by 1 base, the J end by 8 bases, with 9 bases between. There are 13 residues in the CDR3. The germline CDR1 and CDR2 sequences are MNHEY and SVGAGI. CDR3 DNA: TGTGCCAGCAGTTACTTTGGGCAGGATGAGCAGTTCTTC. Translated, it gives CASSYFGQDEQFF.

This clonotype turned up a few times. The genes are TRBV29-1 and TRBJ1-2; 7 bases match TRBD1. Germline V gives CDR1 SQVTM, CDR2 ANQGSEA. The CDR3 totals 13 residues. The V and J ends lost 4 bases and 2 bases, in that order; junction bases with no gene match: 4. CDR3 sequence: CSVVDRENYGYTF. In nucleotides, the CDR3 is TGCAGCGTTGTCGACAGGGAAAACTATGGCTACACCTTC.

The chain uses TRBV5-6 and TRBJ1-4; no reliable D call. The germline V gene encodes CDR1 SGHDT and CDR2 YYEEEE. With 4 bases removed from V and 7 bases from J, the gap between germline ends came to 17 bases. CDR3 length: 15 amino acids. The CDR3 reads CASSPWYGYGEKLFF. The CDR3 nucleotides are TGTGCCAGCAGCCCCTGGTACGGGTACGGTGAAAAACTGTTTTTT.